Listed below are T cell receptor beta chains from one sample, sequenced in a study of T cell repertoires in cytomegalovirus infection. A single record per CDR3 protein comes from TCRdb applying MiXCR to the reads. The sample lists about a million distinct CDR3 sequences, around 31% occurring once. Their antigens remain unidentified. Sequencing was performed on cultured CD8+ T cells from PBMCs, taken from culture after CMV antigen stimulation. The receptors were sampled from a human donor in good health (CMV status not recorded). Some clones in this sample may be carry-over from other donors' samples. Both conserved end residues are part of each CDR3. A D gene is named only where the DNA matches it firmly. Clone size is shown for a subset of rows, as once, few, many or a class of expanded clone.

j_call | clone_size | d_call | v_call | cdr3_aa | cdr3_nt
TRBJ2-3 | few | . | TRBV28 | CASSSRDGLTDTQYF | TGTGCCAGCAGTTCCCGGGACGGACTCACAGATACGCAGTATTTT
TRBJ2-7 | few | . | TRBV5-6 | CASSLAVGDEQYF | TGTGCTAGCAGCTTAGCGGTGGGGGACGAGCAGTACTTC
TRBJ1-5 | . | TRBD1 | TRBV6-6 | CASSATGVGQPQHF | TGTGCCAGCAGTGCGACAGGGGTCGGGCAGCCCCAGCATTTT
TRBJ1-2 | few | . | TRBV7-9 | CASSSAGLGDYGYTF | TGTGCCAGCAGCTCCGCCGGGCTGGGTGACTATGGCTACACCTTC
TRBJ2-1 | . | TRBD2 | TRBV7-6 | CASSVGLASSYNKQFF | TGTGCTAGCAGCGTCGGACTAGCGAGCTCCTACAATAAGCAGTTCTTC
TRBJ1-4 | few | . | TRBV7-9 | CASSFKQGSGKLFF | TGTGCCAGCAGCTTTAAACAGGGTTCTGGAAAACTGTTTTTT
TRBJ1-5 | once | . | TRBV7-4 | CASSPQKGNNQPQHF | TGTGCCAGCAGCCCCCAAAAGGGAAACAATCAGCCCCAGCATTTT
TRBJ2-2 | few | TRBD1 | TRBV6-2/TRBV6-3 | CASRRDRSNTGELFF | TGTGCCAGCAGACGGGACAGATCGAACACCGGGGAGCTGTTTTTT
TRBJ1-1 | . | TRBD1 | TRBV7-9 | CASSYADRGTEAFF | TGTGCCAGCAGCTACGCTGACAGGGGAACTGAAGCTTTCTTT
TRBJ2-3 | once | TRBD1 | TRBV5-1 | CASSYPTGVETDTQYF | TGCGCCAGCAGCTATCCGACAGGGGTTGAGACAGATACGCAGTATTTT
TRBJ2-1 | . | . | TRBV6-1 | CASHVGNNEQFF | TGTGCCAGCCATGTGGGTAACAATGAGCAGTTCTTC
TRBJ1-2 | . | . | TRBV27 | CASSASPGADYGYTF | TGTGCCAGCAGTGCCTCCCCGGGGGCTGACTATGGCTACACCTTC
TRBJ2-3 | many | TRBD1 | TRBV9 | CASSPRTGGEKDTQYF | TGTGCCAGCAGCCCACGGACAGGGGGCGAAAAAGATACGCAGTATTTT
TRBJ2-1 | once | TRBD2 | TRBV3-1 | CASSPIGGGIGQFF | TGTGCCAGCAGCCCCATCGGGGGGGGGATTGGGCAGTTCTTC
TRBJ1-5 | many | . | TRBV7-8 | CASSPSGAQQPQHF | TGTGCCAGCAGCCCGTCGGGAGCTCAGCAGCCCCAGCATTTT
TRBJ2-5 | many | . | TRBV7-2 | CASSLRLATQETQYF | TGTGCCAGCAGCTTACGGCTAGCAACGCAAGAGACCCAGTACTTC
TRBJ1-4 | few | . | TRBV7-2 | CASSLWGAEDEKLFF | TGTGCCAGCAGCTTATGGGGGGCAGAAGACGAAAAACTGTTTTTT
TRBJ1-1 | few | TRBD1 | TRBV27 | CASSLYRTGLGGPEAFF | TGTGCCAGCAGTCTATATCGGACAGGGTTGGGGGGGCCTGAAGCTTTCTTT
TRBJ1-1 | few | . | TRBV6-2/TRBV6-3 | CASSFPSPTEAFF | TGTGCCAGCAGTTTTCCCTCACCCACTGAAGCTTTCTTT
TRBJ2-2 | many | . | TRBV7-6 | CASALGPSFTGELFF | TGTGCCAGCGCACTGGGACCCTCCTTCACCGGGGAGCTGTTTTTT
TRBJ1-2 | . | TRBD1 | TRBV2 | CASEGAGTNYGYTF | TGTGCCAGCGAGGGGGCCGGGACGAACTATGGCTACACCTTC
TRBJ2-1 | many | . | TRBV28 | CASSLSLSSRERPYSYNEQFF | TGTGCCAGCAGTTTAAGTCTCAGCTCCCGGGAACGGCCCTACTCCTACAATGAGCAGTTCTTC
TRBJ2-3 | many | . | TRBV7-8 | CASSLRREDTQYF | TGTGCCAGCAGCTTAAGACGGGAAGATACGCAGTATTTT
TRBJ1-4 | . | . | TRBV4-3 | CASSSGTEATNEKLFF | TGCGCCAGCAGTTCCGGGACGGAAGCAACTAATGAAAAACTGTTTTTT
TRBJ1-5 | few | . | TRBV6-2/TRBV6-3 | CASSHQGSQPQHF | TGTGCCAGCAGTCACCAAGGGAGCCAGCCCCAGCATTTT